The clone carrying this T cell receptor beta chain appeared many times. V lost 3 bases and J lost 5, with 12 bases in between. Germline V gene data show CDR1 as SGHTA and CDR2 as FQGNSA. The CDR3 extends over 14 amino acids. The sample is drawn from a study of response to subunit inactivated influenza vaccine. TCRdb analysed the RT-PCR reads with MiXCR anew, one entry per CDR3 protein. This table holds some 570,000 distinct CDR3 sequences, 10% to 12% found once. This sample was shared with a second study, whose subject was T cells expressing NK-cell markers. That publication notes: It was by 5'RACE template switching with UMIs that TCR beta cDNA was made.

This TCR was recovered from a man aged 50-59 years who received an inactivated influenza vaccine. The chain combines TRBV7-2 with TRBJ2-3; D perhaps matches TRBD1 (7 bases). Sequences were derived from PBMCs from blood, sampled on the day of vaccination. The CDR3 loop reads CASSFRQGGDTQYF. In DNA, the CDR3 is TGTGCCAGCAGCTTTCGACAGGGAGGAGATACGCAGTATTTT. The whole variable domain, remainder taken from reference TRBV7-2 and TRBJ2-3, is GAGVSQSPSNKVTEKGKDVELRCDPISGHTALYWYRQSLGQGLEFLIYFQGNSAPDKSGLPSDRFSAERTGGSVSTLTIQRTQQEDSAVYLCASSFRQGGDTQYFGPGTRLTVL.